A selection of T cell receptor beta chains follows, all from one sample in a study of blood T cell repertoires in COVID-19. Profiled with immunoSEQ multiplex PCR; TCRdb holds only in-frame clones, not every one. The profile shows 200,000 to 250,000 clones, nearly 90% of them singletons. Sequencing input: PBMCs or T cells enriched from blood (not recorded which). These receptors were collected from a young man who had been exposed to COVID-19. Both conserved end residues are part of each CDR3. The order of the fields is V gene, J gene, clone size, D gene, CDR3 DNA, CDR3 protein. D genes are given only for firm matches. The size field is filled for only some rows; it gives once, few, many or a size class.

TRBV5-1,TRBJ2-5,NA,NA,TGCGCCAGCAGCTCAGGTCCTCAAGAGACCCAGTACTTC,CASSSGPQETQYF
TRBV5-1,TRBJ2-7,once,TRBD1,TGCGCCAGCAGCACGGTCGACAGGGCTACCTACGAGCAGTACTTC,CASSTVDRATYEQYF
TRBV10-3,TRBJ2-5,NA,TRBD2,TGTGCCATCAGCGGGGGGACCCCGTACCAAGAGACCCAGTACTTC,CAISGGTPYQETQYF
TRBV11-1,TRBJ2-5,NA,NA,TGTGCCAGCAGCTTAGAGGGAGCGATGGGGGAGACCCAGTACTTC,CASSLEGAMGETQYF
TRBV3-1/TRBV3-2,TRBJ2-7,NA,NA,TGTGCCAGCAGCCAAGAAGGCCCCAGGACAGAATACTACGAGCAGTACTTC,CASSQEGPRTEYYEQYF
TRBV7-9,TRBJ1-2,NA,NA,TGTGCCAGCAGCTCACGACAGAAGCACTATGGCTACACCTTC,CASSSRQKHYGYTF
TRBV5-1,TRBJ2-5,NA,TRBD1,TGCGCCAGCAGCTTGGGGGACAGGGGGACCGGAGAGACCCAGTACTTC,CASSLGDRGTGETQYF
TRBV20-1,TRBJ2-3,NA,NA,TGCAGTGCTAGTAGCGGTAACACAGATACGCAGTATTTT,CSASSGNTDTQYF
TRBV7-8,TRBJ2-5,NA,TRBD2,TGTGCCAGCAGCTTAGTCGTAGCGGGGGGCCCGTACCAAGAGACCCAGTACTTC,CASSLVVAGGPYQETQYF
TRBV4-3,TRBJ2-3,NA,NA,TGCGCCAGCAGCCAGCGACTTGATTCAAGCACAGATACGCAGTATTTT,CASSQRLDSSTDTQYF
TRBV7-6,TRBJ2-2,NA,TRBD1,TGTGCCAGCAGCTTAGGAGGGCAGGGGGCCGTGGAGCTGTTTTTT,CASSLGGQGAVELFF
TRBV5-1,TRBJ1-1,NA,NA,TGCGCCAGCAGCTTGGGGCCCACCAACACTGAAGCTTTCTTT,CASSLGPTNTEAFF
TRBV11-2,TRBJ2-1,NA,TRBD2,TGTGCCAGCAGCTTAGTACATGGCGGGGGGGCCAATGAGCAGTTCTTC,CASSLVHGGGANEQFF
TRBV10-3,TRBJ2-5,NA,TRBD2,TGTGCCATCAGTGAGTCTAGCGGGCTATTGGAGACCCAGTACTTC,CAISESSGLLETQYF
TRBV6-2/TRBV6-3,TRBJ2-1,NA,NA,TGTGCCAGCAGTTACGGCGGGGTCTCCTACAATGAGCAGTTCTTC,CASSYGGVSYNEQFF
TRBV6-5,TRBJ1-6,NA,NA,TGTGCCAGCAGCCTTACAGGGACCTATAATTCACCCCTCCACTTT,CASSLTGTYNSPLHF
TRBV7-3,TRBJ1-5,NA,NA,TGTGCCAGCAGCCCTACACAGGGATATAGCAATCAGCCCCAGCATTTT,CASSPTQGYSNQPQHF